These 15 T cell receptor beta chains were all obtained from the same sample, sequenced in a study of blood T cell repertoires in COVID-19 (TCRdb year 2020). The library came from the immunoSEQ multiplex PCR assay. The immuneACCESS repertoire file appears here via TCRdb, limited to in-frame rearrangements. These files lack a portion of the clones; in checked studies, under half of the deficit traces to unresolved V genes, and the cause of the others is not known. This sample lists 270,000 or so clones; 89% were detected once. The leading ten clones occupy 11% of the sample. Sequenced material: peripheral blood. The receptor set was obtained from a woman aged 25 to 39 with COVID-19, enrolled during active disease.

This chain links TRBV6-1 with TRBJ1-5, with a possible D match to TRBD1 (5 bases). The germline V gene encodes CDR1 MNHNS and CDR2 SASEGT. The CDR3 is made up of 16 amino acids. The V and J ends lost 4 bases and 5 bases respectively, with 18 bases between them. The CDR3 reads CASSAARGTGDQPQHF. CDR3 bases: TGTGCCAGCAGTGCGGCAAGGGGTACGGGGGATCAGCCCCAGCATTTT.

This chain links TRBV10-3 with TRBJ2-7; TRBD2 matches at 12 bases. The CDR3 has 14 residues. V trimming: 6 bases; J trimming: 3 bases; junction bases outside the gene matches: 3. CDR1 and CDR2 (germline): ENHRY, SYGVKD. The CDR3 DNA reads TGTGCCATCAGGGCTAGCGGGGGGGGCTACGAGCAGTACTTC. Residues: CAIRASGGGYEQYF.

The rearrangement joins TRBV20-1 to TRBJ1-2, with a weak D call TRBD1 (6 bases). The germline V and J ends were trimmed by 3 bases and 14 bases, with 10 bases remaining between them. This CDR3 is built from 9 residues. The V gene's germline CDR1 is DFQATT and CDR2 SNEGSKA (reference sequence). The CDR3 spells CSARGAQTF. The CDR3 nucleotides read TGCAGTGCTAGGGGGGCGCAGACCTTC.

J is TRBJ1-1 and V is TRBV3-1 (or the pseudogene TRBV3-2); 10 nucleotides align to TRBD1. CDR3 length equals 15 residues. Looked up from germline, CDR1 is LGHDT and CDR2 is YNNKEL (reference sequence). Trimming cost V 0 bases and J 7 bases; bases outside gene matches: 5. Here the CDR3 reads CASSQEWTGGFEAFF. The CDR3 DNA follows: TGTGCCAGCAGCCAAGAGTGGACAGGGGGTTTTGAAGCTTTCTTT.

V gene TRBV5-4 combines with J gene TRBJ1-2; D unclear. V lost 1 base to trimming and J lost 3 bases, with 13 bases between them. Germline values: CDR1 SGHNT, CDR2 YYREEE (reference sequence). The CDR3 is 15 residues long. Here the CDR3 DNA reads TGTGCCAGCAGCTTGTATTCGGCAGGCCACTATGGCTACACCTTC. Amino acid sequence: CASSLYSAGHYGYTF.

The genes are TRBV7-9 and TRBJ1-1; D perhaps matches TRBD1 (5 bases). The CDR3 sequence is 14 residues long. In germline, CDR1 is SEHNR, CDR2 FQNEAQ (reference sequence). V gave up 5 bases and J gave up 1 base, with 11 bases separating them. The CDR3 nucleotides are TGTGCCAGCAGCCGTTTAGGGGAGAACACTGAAGCTTTCTTT. Protein product: CASSRLGENTEAFF.

This chain links TRBV6-5 with TRBJ1-1, with unresolved D. The V gene lost 6 bases and the J gene lost 5 bases, with 7 bases spanning the gap. Germline CDR1 reads MNHEY; CDR2 reads SVGAGI. The CDR3 runs to 11 residues. The CDR3 nucleotides are TGTGCCAGCAGCCAGGATACTGAAGCTTTCTTT. It codes for CASSQDTEAFF.

This CDR3 is CAWSVRNLSTILSGANVLTF. CDR3 nucleotide sequence: TGTGCCTGGAGTGTACGAAATCTTTCAACAATCTTATCTGGGGCCAACGTCCTGACTTTC. The chain links TRBV30 to TRBJ2-6; no clear D gene. This CDR3 region has 20 residues. Trimming removed 0 bases from V and 1 base from J, with 22 bases in between. Germline CDR1 is GTSNPN and CDR2 is SVGIG (reference sequence).

The J gene is TRBJ2-3, the V gene TRBV2; 7 bases align to TRBD1. Germline CDR1 reads SNHLY; CDR2 reads FYNNEI. The CDR3 is made up of 17 amino acids. V trimming: 6 bases; J trimming: 0 bases; junction bases outside the gene matches: 12. This CDR3 is CASSQQGKYASTDTQYF. In DNA form, the CDR3 reads TGTGCCAGCAGCCAACAGGGGAAGTATGCTAGCACAGATACGCAGTATTTT.

The V call is TRBV19, the J call TRBJ2-3, with 8 bases lining up with TRBD1. The germline gives CDR1 LNHDA, CDR2 SQIVND (reference sequence). V lost 3 bases to trimming and J lost 6 bases; unmatched junction nucleotides: 5. This CDR3 has 14 residues. The CDR3 nucleotides are TGTGCCAGTAGTATTCAGGGGGCTGATGATACGCAGTATTTT. It is translated as CASSIQGADDTQYF.

The chain recombines TRBV6-6 with TRBJ1-6, with 7 bases fitting TRBD1. CDR1 and CDR2 (germline): MNHNY, SVGAGI (reference sequence). With 10 bases clipped from V and 3 bases from J, the junction kept 12 bases outside the gene matches. The CDR3 consists of 16 residues. The CDR3 sequence is CATRSTGTDYNSPLHF. The CDR3 coding sequence is TGTGCCACACGGTCGACAGGGACGGACTATAATTCACCCCTCCACTTT.

This rearrangement joins TRBV7-2 to TRBJ1-6, with 9 bases identical to TRBD1. The J segment lost 14 bases and the V segment lost 2 bases, leaving 7 bases of the junction unmatched. This CDR3 has 14 residues. Germline CDR1 reads SGHTA; CDR2 reads FQGNSA. The CDR3 nucleotides are TGTGCCAGCAGCTTATGGGACAGGGTGGATTCCCTCCACTTT. Translating it yields CASSLWDRVDSLHF.

The V call is TRBV21-1, the J call TRBJ2-7; the DNA was not compared with TRBD2, the D call given in the table. TRBV21-1 is a documented pseudogene. CDR3 size: 16 residues. CDR3 residues: CASSKGRNSGVLEQYF. The CDR3 bases are TGTGCCAGCAGCAAAGGAAGGAATAGCGGGGTCCTCGAGCAGTACTTC.

V and J are TRBV18 and TRBJ2-1, with 10 bases matching TRBD1. The V segment lost 0 bases and the J segment 7 bases; nucleotides outside the gene matches: 9. This CDR3 region has 17 residues. Germline CDR1 reads KGHSH; CDR2 reads LQKENI. The CDR3: CASSPPLGQGYINEQFF. CDR3 bases: TGTGCCAGCTCACCACCTCTGGGACAGGGGTATATTAATGAGCAGTTCTTC.

V usage is TRBV19 and J usage is TRBJ1-1; tentative D call: TRBD1 (5 bases). V shed 7 bases and J shed 5 bases, with 20 bases lying between them. CDR3 size: 15 residues. Germline assignment: CDR1 LNHDA and CDR2 SQIVND (reference sequence). The CDR3 bases are TGTGCCAGTACCGCTAATCCGTCGGGGGTTACTGAAGCTTTCTTT. This sequence encodes CASTANPSGVTEAFF. Based on the CDR3 plus reference TRBV19 and TRBJ1-1, the full variable domain is DGGITQSPKYLFRKEGQNVTLSCEQNLNHDAMYWYRQDPGQGLRLIYYSQIVNDFQKGDIAEGYSVSREKKESFPLTVTSAQKNPTAFYLCASTANPSGVTEAFFGQGTRLTVV.